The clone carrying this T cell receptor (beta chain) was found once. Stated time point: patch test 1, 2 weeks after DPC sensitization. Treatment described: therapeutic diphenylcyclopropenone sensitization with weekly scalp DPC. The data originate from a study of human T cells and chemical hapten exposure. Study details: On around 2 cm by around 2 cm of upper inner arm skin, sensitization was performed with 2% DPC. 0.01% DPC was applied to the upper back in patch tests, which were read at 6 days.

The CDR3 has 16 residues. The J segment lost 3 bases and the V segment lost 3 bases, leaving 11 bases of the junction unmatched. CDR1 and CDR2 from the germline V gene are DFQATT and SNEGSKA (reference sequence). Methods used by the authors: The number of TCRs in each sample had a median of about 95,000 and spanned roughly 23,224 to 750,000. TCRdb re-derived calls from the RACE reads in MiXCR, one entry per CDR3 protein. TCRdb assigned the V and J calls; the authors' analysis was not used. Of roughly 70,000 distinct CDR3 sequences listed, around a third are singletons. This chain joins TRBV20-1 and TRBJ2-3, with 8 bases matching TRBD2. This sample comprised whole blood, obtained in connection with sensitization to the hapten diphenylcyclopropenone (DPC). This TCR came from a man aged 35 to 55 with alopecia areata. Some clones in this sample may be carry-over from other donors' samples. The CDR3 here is CSASKLAREATDTQYF. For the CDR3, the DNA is TGCAGTGCTAGTAAACTTGCGCGGGAGGCGACAGATACGCAGTATTTT.